This T cell receptor (beta chain) comes out of a study of PD-1 blockade in classical Hodgkin lymphoma. This CDR3 is built from 15 residues. Germline V gene lookup returns CDR1 SNHLY and CDR2 FYNNEI. V shed 7 bases, J shed 5 bases, and the junction held 10 bases outside the gene matches. General study findings and limits: Reasons behind the repertoire differences stay unclear, perhaps disease activity or earlier therapy. Healthy donors reportedly exceeded newly diagnosed patients in baseline TCR diversity. By C4D1 there was a significant rise in CD4+ TCR diversity but not in CD8+ TCR diversity.

Time point specified: cycle 4 day 1 (C4D1), after 5 to 7 weeks of nivolumab. Exposure to brentuximab vedotin varied, and each patient had relapsed following autologous stem cell transplantation. CD4+ T cells were purified from thawed PBMCs by magnetic negative selection. Best responses were complete response, partial response or progressive disease. Data came from immunoSEQ multiplex PCR; TCRdb stores just in-frame clones and leaves some out. Found here are 25,000 to 35,000 clones, about 88% of them singletons; the top ten hold over 0.4%. Concerning this clone itself: Its target is unknown.

This receptor was identified in a human donor with classical Hodgkin lymphoma. The source material was CD4+ T cells from blood, sampled before the fourth cycle of nivolumab. V is TRBV2 and J is TRBJ2-4, with 8 bases matching TRBD1. CDR3 nucleotides: TGTGCCAGCACTTGGGGCGGACAGGGCGAAAACATTCAGTACTTC. Translated, it gives CASTWGGQGENIQYF.